In its sample, the clone carrying this TCR beta chain was seen once. What it binds is unknown. The CDR3 contains 15 residues. After removal of 2 bases from V and 5 bases from J, the junction contained 8 bases not matched to a gene. The V gene's germline CDR1 is SGHDN and CDR2 FVKESK. This sample is drawn from a study of T cell responses to AZD1222 COVID-19 vaccine. Whole-study results and caveats: The donors showed a predominance of white British ancestry and of females, with possible underestimation of clonal diversity. Breadth and depth of Spike-specific TCRs rose after two AZD1222 doses. Targets within unmutated variant regions were reportedly found for nearly half of spike-specific TCRs.

Produced via immunoSEQ multiplex PCR; TCRdb's table is partial and in-frame only. The profile covers about 100,000 clones, with 86% appearing a single time and roughly 1.4% taken by the ten largest. V usage is TRBV14 and J usage is TRBJ2-5, with TRBD2 matching over 7 bases. This TCR derives from an adult in good health. The sample was peripheral blood, taken on day 0 of AZD1222 vaccination. CDR3 nucleotide sequence: TGTGCCAGCAGCCAAATTGGAGCGGGATGGGAGACCCAGTACTTC. Translation: CASSQIGAGWETQYF.